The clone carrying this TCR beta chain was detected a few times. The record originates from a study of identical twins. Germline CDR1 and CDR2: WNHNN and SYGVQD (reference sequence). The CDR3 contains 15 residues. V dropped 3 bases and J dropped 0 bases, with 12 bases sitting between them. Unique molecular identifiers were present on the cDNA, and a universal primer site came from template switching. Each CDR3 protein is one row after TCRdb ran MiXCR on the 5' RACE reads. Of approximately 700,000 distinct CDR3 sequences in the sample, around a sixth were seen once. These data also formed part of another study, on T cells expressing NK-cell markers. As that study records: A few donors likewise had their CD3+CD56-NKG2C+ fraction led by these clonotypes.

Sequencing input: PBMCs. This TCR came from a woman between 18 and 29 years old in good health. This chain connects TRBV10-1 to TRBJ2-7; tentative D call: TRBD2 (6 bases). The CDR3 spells CASSDSGLSSYEQYF. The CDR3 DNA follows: TGCGCCAGCAGTGACTCGGGACTTAGCTCCTACGAGCAGTACTTC.